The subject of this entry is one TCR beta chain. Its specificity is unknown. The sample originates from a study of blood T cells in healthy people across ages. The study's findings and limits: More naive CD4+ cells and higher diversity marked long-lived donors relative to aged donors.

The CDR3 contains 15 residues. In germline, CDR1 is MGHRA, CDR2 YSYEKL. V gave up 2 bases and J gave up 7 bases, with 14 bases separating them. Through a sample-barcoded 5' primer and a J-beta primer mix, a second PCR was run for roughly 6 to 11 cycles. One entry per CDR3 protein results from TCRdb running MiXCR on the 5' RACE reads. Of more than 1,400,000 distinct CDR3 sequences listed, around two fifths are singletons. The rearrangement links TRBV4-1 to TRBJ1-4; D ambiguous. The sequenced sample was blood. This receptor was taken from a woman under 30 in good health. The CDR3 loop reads CASSQQRGSGEKLFF. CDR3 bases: TGCGCCAGCAGCCAACAGCGGGGTTCTGGTGAAAAACTGTTTTTT.